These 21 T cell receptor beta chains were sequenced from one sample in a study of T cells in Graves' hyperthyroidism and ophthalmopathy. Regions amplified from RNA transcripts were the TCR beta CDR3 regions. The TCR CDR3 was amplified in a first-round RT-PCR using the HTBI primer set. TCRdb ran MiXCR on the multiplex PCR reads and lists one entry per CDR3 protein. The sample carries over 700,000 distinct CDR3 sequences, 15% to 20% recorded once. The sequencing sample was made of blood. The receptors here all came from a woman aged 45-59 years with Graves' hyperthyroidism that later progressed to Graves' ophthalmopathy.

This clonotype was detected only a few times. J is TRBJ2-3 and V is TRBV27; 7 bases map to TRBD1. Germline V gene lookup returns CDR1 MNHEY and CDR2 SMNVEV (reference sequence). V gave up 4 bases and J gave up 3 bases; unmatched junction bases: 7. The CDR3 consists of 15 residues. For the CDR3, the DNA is TGTGCCAGCAGTTCGCACAGGGGTAATACAGATACGCAGTATTTT. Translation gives CASSSHRGNTDTQYF.

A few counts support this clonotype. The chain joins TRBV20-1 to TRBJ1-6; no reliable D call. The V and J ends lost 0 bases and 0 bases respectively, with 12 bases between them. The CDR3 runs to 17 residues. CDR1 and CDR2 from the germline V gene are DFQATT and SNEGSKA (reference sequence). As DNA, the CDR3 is TGCAGTGCTAGAGACCTACCAGGTAGCTCCTATAATTCACCCCTCCACTTT. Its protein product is CSARDLPGSSYNSPLHF.

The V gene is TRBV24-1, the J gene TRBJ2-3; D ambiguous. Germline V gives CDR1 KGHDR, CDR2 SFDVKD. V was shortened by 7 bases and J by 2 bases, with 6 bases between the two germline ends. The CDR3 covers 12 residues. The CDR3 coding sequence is TGTGCCACCAGAGGGTACACAGATACGCAGTATTTT. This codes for CATRGYTDTQYF.

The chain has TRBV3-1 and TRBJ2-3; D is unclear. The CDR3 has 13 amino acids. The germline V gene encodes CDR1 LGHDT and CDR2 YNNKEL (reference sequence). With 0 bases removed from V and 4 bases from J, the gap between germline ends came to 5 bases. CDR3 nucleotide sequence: TGTGCCAGCAGCCAAGATCCCTCAGATACGCAGTATTTT. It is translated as CASSQDPSDTQYF.

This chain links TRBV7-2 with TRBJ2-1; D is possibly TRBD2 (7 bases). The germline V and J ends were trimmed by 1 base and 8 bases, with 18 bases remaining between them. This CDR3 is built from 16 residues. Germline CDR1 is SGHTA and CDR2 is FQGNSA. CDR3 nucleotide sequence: TGTGCCAGCAGCTTAGGGGGAAGGGGGGGCCGGGATGAGCAGTTCTTC. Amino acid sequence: CASSLGGRGGRDEQFF.

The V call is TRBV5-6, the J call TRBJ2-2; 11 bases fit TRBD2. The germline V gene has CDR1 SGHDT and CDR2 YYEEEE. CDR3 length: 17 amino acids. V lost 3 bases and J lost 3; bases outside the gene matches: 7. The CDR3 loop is CASSSRLAGIYTGELFF. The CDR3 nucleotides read TGTGCCAGCAGCTCAAGACTAGCGGGGATTTACACCGGGGAGCTGTTTTTT.

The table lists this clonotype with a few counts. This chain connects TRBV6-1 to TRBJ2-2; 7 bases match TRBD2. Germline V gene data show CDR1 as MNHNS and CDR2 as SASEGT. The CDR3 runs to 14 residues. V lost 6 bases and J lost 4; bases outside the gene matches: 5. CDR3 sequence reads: CASRSGAPTGELFF. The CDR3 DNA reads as TGTGCCAGCAGGAGCGGGGCACCCACCGGGGAGCTGTTTTTT.

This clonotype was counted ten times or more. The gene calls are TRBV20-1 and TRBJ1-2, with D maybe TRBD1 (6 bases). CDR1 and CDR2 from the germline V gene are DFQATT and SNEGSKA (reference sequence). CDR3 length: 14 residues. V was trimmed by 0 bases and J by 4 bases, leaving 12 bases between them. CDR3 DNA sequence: TGCAGTGCTAGAGACGGGGGGCGCGGCTATGGCTACACCTTC. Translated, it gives CSARDGGRGYGYTF.

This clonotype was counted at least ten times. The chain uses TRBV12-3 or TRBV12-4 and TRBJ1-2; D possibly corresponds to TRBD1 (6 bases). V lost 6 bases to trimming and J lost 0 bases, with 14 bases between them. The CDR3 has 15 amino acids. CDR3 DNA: TGTGCCAGCAGGCCCACAGGGAGAGCTAACTATGGCTACACCTTC. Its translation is CASRPTGRANYGYTF.

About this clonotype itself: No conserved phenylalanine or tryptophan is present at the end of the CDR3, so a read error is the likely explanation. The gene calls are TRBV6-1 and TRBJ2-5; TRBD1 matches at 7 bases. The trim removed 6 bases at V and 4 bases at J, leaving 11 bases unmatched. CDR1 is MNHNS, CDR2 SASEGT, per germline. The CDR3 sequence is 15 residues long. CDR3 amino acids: CASRPDREHRETQYS. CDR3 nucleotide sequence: TGTGCCAGCAGGCCCGACAGGGAGCACCGAGAGACCCAGTACTCC.

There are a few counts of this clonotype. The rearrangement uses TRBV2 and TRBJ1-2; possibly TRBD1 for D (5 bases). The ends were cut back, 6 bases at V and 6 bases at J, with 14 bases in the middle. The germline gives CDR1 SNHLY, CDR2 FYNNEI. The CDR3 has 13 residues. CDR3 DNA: TGTGCCAGCAGCGCTAACTGGGGGGATGGCTACACCTTC. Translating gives CASSANWGDGYTF.

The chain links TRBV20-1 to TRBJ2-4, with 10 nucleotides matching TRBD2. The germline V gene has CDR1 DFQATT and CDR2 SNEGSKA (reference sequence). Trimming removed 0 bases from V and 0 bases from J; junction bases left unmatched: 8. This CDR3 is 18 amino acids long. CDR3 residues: CSARDATSGTGAKNIQYF. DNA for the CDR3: TGCAGTGCTAGAGATGCAACTAGCGGGACAGGAGCCAAAAACATTCAGTACTTC.

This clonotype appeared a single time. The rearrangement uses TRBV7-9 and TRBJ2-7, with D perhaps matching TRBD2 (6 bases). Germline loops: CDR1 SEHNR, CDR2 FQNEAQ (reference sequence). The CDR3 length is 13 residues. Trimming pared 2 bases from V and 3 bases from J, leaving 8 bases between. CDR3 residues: CASSLWGDYEQYF. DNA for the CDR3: TGTGCCAGCAGCTTATGGGGGGACTACGAGCAGTACTTC.

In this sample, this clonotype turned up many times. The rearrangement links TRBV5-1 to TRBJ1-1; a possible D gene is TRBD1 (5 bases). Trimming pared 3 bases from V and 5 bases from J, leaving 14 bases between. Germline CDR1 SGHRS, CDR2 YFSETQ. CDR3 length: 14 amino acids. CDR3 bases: TGCGCCAGCAGCTCGGAACCGGGGACGACTGAAGCTTTCTTT. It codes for CASSSEPGTTEAFF.

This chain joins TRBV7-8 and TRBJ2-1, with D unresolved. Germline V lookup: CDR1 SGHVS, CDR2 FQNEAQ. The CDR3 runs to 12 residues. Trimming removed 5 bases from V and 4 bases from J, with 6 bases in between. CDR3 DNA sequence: TGTGCCAGCAGCGGAAGGTACAATGAGCAGTTCTTC. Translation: CASSGRYNEQFF.

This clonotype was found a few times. Here the CDR3 DNA reads TGTGCCAGTAGCCAACAGGGGGCCCTACGGGAAAAACTGTTTTTT. This sequence encodes CASSQQGALREKLFF. The V call is TRBV19, the J call TRBJ1-4, with 9 bases matching TRBD1. The V gene end was trimmed by 6 bases and the J gene end by 8 bases; junction bases not matched to a gene: 10. The germline CDR1 and CDR2 sequences are LNHDA and SQIVND (reference sequence). This CDR3 comprises 15 residues.

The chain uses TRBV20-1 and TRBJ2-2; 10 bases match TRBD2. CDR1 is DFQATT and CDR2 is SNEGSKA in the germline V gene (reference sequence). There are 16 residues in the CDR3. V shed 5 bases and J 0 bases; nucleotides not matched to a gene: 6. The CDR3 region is CSAGGTSDSNTGELFF. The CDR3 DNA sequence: TGCAGTGCTGGGGGGACTAGCGACTCGAACACCGGGGAGCTGTTTTTT.

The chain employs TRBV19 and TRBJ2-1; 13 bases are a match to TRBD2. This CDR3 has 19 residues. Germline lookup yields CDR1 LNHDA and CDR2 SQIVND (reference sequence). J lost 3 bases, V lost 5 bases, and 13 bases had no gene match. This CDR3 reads CASSPKRGTSGEFYNEQFF. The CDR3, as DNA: TGTGCCAGTAGTCCGAAAAGGGGGACTAGCGGGGAGTTCTACAATGAGCAGTTCTTC.

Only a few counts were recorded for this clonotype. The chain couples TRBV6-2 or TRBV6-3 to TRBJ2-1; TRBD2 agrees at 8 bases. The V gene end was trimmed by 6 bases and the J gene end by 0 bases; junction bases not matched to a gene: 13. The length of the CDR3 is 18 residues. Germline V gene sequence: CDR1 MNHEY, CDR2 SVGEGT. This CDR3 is CASSPARAGALSYNEQFF. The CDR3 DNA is TGTGCCAGCAGCCCGGCGAGAGCGGGGGCCCTCTCCTACAATGAGCAGTTCTTC.

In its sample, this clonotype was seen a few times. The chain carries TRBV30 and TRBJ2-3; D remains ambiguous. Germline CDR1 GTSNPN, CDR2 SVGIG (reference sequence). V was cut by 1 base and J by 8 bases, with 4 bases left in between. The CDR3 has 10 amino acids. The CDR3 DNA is TGTGCCTGGAGTGAAGGTACGCAGTATTTT. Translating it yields CAWSEGTQYF. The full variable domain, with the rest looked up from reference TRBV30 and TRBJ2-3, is SQTIHQWPATLVQPVGSPLSLECTVEGTSNPNLYWYRQAAGRGLQLLFYSVGIGQISSEVPQNLSASRPQDRQFILSSKKLLLSDSGFYLCAWSEGTQYFGPGTRLTVL.

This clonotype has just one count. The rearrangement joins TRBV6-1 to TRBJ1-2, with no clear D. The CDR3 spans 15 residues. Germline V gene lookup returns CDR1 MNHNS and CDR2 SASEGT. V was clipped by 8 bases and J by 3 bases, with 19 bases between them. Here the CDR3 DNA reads TGTGCCAGCTGTCGGAGGCGGCCAGGCGACTATGGCTACACCTTC. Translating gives CASCRRRPGDYGYTF.